The rows below give T cell receptor beta chains drawn from one sample of a study of spatial heterogeneity in lung cancer. TCRdb re-called the 5' RACE reads through MiXCR, storing one row per CDR3 protein. The table has fewer than 30,000 distinct CDR3 sequences, 5% to 6.5% seen once. This specimen was PBMCs, taken at follow-up. The receptor set was obtained from a male donor with early-stage non-small cell lung cancer. The CDR3 runs from the conserved cysteine through the conserved F or W. Each record gives: clone size, V gene, J gene, CDR3 protein. Some rows have no size entry. The others give once, few or many, or a class for an expanded clone.

>many|TRBV20-1|TRBJ2-4
CSARGLGGVKNIQYF
>many|TRBV7-2|TRBJ2-7
CASSPGTRQYEQYF
>few|TRBV6-2/TRBV6-3|TRBJ2-1
CASSYDRYNEQFF
>.|TRBV9|TRBJ2-3
CASSVGSSGKRDTQYF
>few|TRBV4-2|TRBJ1-1
CASSQEGGRDTEAFF
>few|TRBV30|TRBJ1-2
CAWSVTIYGYTF
>.|TRBV5-1|TRBJ2-1
CASSLPLGGGGDEQFF
>many|TRBV6-4|TRBJ2-1
CASSELAGTYNEQFF
>many|TRBV20-1|TRBJ2-1
CSASLAGPYNEQFF
>many|TRBV5-8|TRBJ1-5
CASSLAWQGGYQPQHF
>many|TRBV2|TRBJ2-3
CASHRTVTDTQYF
>many|TRBV4-3|TRBJ1-1
CASSRGGTLGNEAFF
>many|TRBV4-3|TRBJ2-7
CASSQILGDGEQYF
>many|TRBV7-2|TRBJ2-3
CASSLGRGDTQYF
>few|TRBV7-9|TRBJ1-1
CASPRDQLNTEAFF
>.|TRBV6-5|TRBJ1-6
CASSYSMVDSPLHF
>many|TRBV6-2/TRBV6-3|TRBJ2-3
CASRWTDTDTQYF
>many|TRBV20-1|TRBJ1-1
CSASWEHTEAFF
>many|TRBV20-1|TRBJ2-1
CSAWTNYNEQFF
>.|TRBV7-2|TRBJ1-5
CASSLIGGIPQPQHF
>few|TRBV7-9|TRBJ2-1
CASSPQLGSSYNEQFF
>few|TRBV7-2|TRBJ1-2
CASSLPYGYTF
>many|TRBV7-9|TRBJ1-5
CASSATGAQPQHF
>.|TRBV6-4|TRBJ2-2
CASSVRNTGELFF
>many|TRBV30|TRBJ1-5
CAWSEQGAQPQHF
>many|TRBV7-2|TRBJ2-1
CASSPIFGQGDEQFF
>few|TRBV18|TRBJ2-7
CASSSTLGTGSGEQYF
>many|TRBV5-1|TRBJ1-6
CASSPTGRGAYNSPLHF
>many|TRBV7-9|TRBJ1-4
CASSRSGTEGEKLFF
>many|TRBV20-1|TRBJ2-7
CSAIRGVHEQYF
>few|TRBV11-3|TRBJ2-1
CASSLGWDNEQFF
>few|TRBV24-1|TRBJ2-3
CATSDFLVGQLQDTQYF
>many|TRBV5-5|TRBJ1-6
CASSLEGPNSPLHF
>many|TRBV5-4|TRBJ2-5
CASSPGTVQETQYF
>.|TRBV7-2|TRBJ1-2
CASSLAAQGQGAKGYTF
>.|TRBV2|TRBJ2-3
CASRLLGTSSTDTQYF
>many|TRBV18|TRBJ1-2
CASSPQDGAYGYTF
>many|TRBV19|TRBJ1-2
CASKEGEWYGYTF
>few|TRBV5-1|TRBJ2-1
CASSLVRGRRAYEQFF
>.|TRBV3-1|TRBJ2-3
CASSLYSGITDTQYF